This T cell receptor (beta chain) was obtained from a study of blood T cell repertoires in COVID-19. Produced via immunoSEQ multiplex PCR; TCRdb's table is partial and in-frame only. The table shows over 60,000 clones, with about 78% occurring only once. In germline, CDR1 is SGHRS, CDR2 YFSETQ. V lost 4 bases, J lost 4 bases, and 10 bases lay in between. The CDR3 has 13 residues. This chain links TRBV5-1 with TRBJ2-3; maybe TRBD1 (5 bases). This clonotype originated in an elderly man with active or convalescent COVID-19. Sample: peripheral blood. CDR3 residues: CASSTRVADTQYF. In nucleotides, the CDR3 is TGCGCCAGCAGCACCAGGGTAGCAGATACGCAGTATTTT.